A single sample is the source of the 7 T cell receptor beta chains below, sequenced in a study of T-cell memory formation after mild COVID-19. TCRdb re-derived calls from the 5' RACE reads in MiXCR, one entry per CDR3 protein. Of hundreds of thousands of distinct CDR3 sequences listed, roughly 21% are singletons. Specimen: PBMCs or a T cell subset sorted from them (not recorded which). These receptors were obtained from an adult woman who had mild COVID-19 (a few samples of this study predate the infection). Cell type and time point are not known.

This clonotype has at least ten counts. V is TRBV19 and J is TRBJ2-5, with 8 positions matching TRBD2. Germline CDR1 LNHDA, CDR2 SQIVND (reference sequence). The CDR3 loop spans 16 amino acids. J gave up 4 bases and V 4 bases, and 11 bases lay outside the gene matches. The CDR3 DNA is TGTGCCAGTAGTACCCGGGGTAGCGGGAAAGGAGAGACCCAGTACTTC. It yields the protein CASSTRGSGKGETQYF.

This clonotype came up a few times. V is TRBV7-2 and J is TRBJ2-2; TRBD2 matches at 10 bases. The trim removed 7 bases at V and 4 bases at J, leaving 6 bases unmatched. This CDR3 contains 15 residues. CDR1 and CDR2 from the germline V gene are SGHTA and FQGNSA. DNA of the CDR3: TGTGCCAGCAACCCTAGCGGGAGAGGCACCGGGGAGCTGTTTTTT. Translating gives CASNPSGRGTGELFF.

This chain uses TRBV7-9 with TRBJ2-7, with unresolved D. CDR1 SEHNR and CDR2 FQNEAQ come from the germline V gene (reference sequence). This CDR3 has 15 amino acids. The V gene lost 5 bases and the J gene lost 2 bases, with 16 bases spanning the gap. The CDR3 protein is CASSPRTPSPYEQYF. For the CDR3, the DNA is TGTGCCAGCAGCCCCCGGACCCCTTCCCCCTACGAGCAGTACTTC.

The gene calls are TRBV2 and TRBJ1-5; weak D call: TRBD1 (5 bases). V was pared by 2 bases and J by 6 bases, with 11 bases between. The CDR3 length is 14 residues. From germline, CDR1 is SNHLY and CDR2 FYNNEI. The CDR3 spells CASSEIFQGQPQHF. In nucleotides, the CDR3 is TGTGCCAGCAGTGAAATTTTTCAGGGTCAGCCCCAGCATTTT.

The V gene is TRBV9, the J gene TRBJ2-1; the D call may be TRBD1 or TRBD2 (5 bases each). This CDR3 is built from 17 residues. V was trimmed by 4 bases and J by 2 bases, leaving 19 bases between them. The V gene's germline CDR1 is SGDLS and CDR2 YYNGEE. As DNA, the CDR3 is TGTGCCAGCAGCACCTCCGGGGCGGGCGAAACCTACAATGAGCAGTTCTTC. It encodes CASSTSGAGETYNEQFF. Full variable domain (outside the CDR3, taken from reference TRBV9 and TRBJ2-1): DSGVTQTPKHLITATGQRVTLRCSPRSGDLSVYWYQQSLDQGLQFLIQYYNGEERAKGNILERFSAQQFPDLHSELNLSSLELGDSALYFCASSTSGAGETYNEQFFGPGTRLTVL.

This clonotype was seen more than once but under ten times. The gene calls are TRBV7-9 and TRBJ2-3; 9 bases agree with TRBD1. CDR3 length: 15 residues. Germline trimming cut 5 bases from V and 10 bases from J; bases unmatched to any gene: 13. Per germline, CDR1 SEHNR and CDR2 FQNEAQ (reference sequence). The CDR3 DNA reads as TGTGCCAGCAGCCCTGAGGGGACCTGGACAGGGGCGCAGTATTTT. This codes for CASSPEGTWTGAQYF. The whole variable domain, filled in from reference TRBV7-9 and TRBJ2-3, reads DTGVSQNPRHKITKRGQNVTFRCDPISEHNRLYWYRQTLGQGPEFLTYFQNEAQLEKSRLLSDRFSAERPKGSFSTLEIQRTEQGDSAMYLCASSPEGTWTGAQYFGPGTRLTVL.

Here the CDR3 reads CASSSKEQSGANVLTF. The CDR3 DNA is TGTGCCAGCAGCTCAAAAGAGCAATCTGGGGCCAACGTCCTGACTTTC. The gene calls are TRBV13 and TRBJ2-6; no reliable D call. This CDR3 has 16 residues. V lost 4 bases and J lost 1, with 11 bases in between. Germline-derived CDR1 and CDR2 are PRHDT and FYEKMQ (reference sequence).